The 9 T cell receptor beta chains in this list originate from one sample, sequenced in a study of blood T cells in healthy people across ages. Together with a sample-barcoded 5' primer, a J-beta primer mix was included in a second PCR lasting about 7 to 11 cycles. TCRdb called the 5' RACE reads again in MiXCR, with one record for every CDR3 protein. The sample lists roughly 900,000 distinct CDR3 sequences; roughly 26% were seen once. Sequenced: blood. The receptors originated from a woman of 80 years or more in good health.

The rearrangement links TRBV21-1 to TRBJ2-2; TRBD1 is the table's D call and was not checked against the DNA. TRBV21-1 is marked as a pseudogene. The CDR3 is 16 amino acids. CDR3 residues: CASSKNRGGNTGELFF. In DNA form, the CDR3 reads TGTGCCAGCAGCAAAAACCGGGGGGGGAACACCGGGGAGCTGTTTTTT.

The chain joins TRBV29-1 to TRBJ2-2, with a tentative D call TRBD2 (7 bases). Between the trimmed V and J ends, which lost 4 bases and 4 bases, there was a span of 13 bases. Germline loops: CDR1 SQVTM, CDR2 ANQGSEA. This CDR3 spans 14 amino acids. CDR3 DNA: TGCAGCGTTGGAGGGGGGGCAGGCACCGGGGAGCTGTTTTTT. This codes for CSVGGGAGTGELFF.

This clonotype has a count of ten or more. The rearrangement joins TRBV19 to TRBJ2-4; a possible D gene is TRBD2 (6 bases). The J call may not be correct, given that the DNA end is closer to TRBJ2-7. The CDR3 is 12 residues long. Germline CDR1 and CDR2: LNHDA and SQIVND (reference sequence). The DNA of the CDR3 is TGTGCCAGTCGCGGGGTATTCGGCGAGCAGTACTTC. This encodes CASRGVFGEQYF.

Regarding this clonotype: This may come from a read error, since a much larger clone is one base off. V usage is TRBV20-1 and J usage is TRBJ2-5; possibly TRBD1 or TRBD2 for D (5 bases each). The CDR3 length is 14 residues. Germline loops: CDR1 DFQATT, CDR2 SNEGSKA (reference sequence). V was clipped by 2 bases and J by 11 bases, with 21 bases between them. The CDR3 bases are TGCAGTGCTAGATCCAGGAGGTGGGGCAATGAGCAGTACTTC. Protein product: CSARSRRWGNEQYF.

This clonotype occurred many times. This chain connects TRBV6-2 or TRBV6-3 to TRBJ2-7; no clear D gene. This CDR3 has 13 residues. Germline values: CDR1 MNHEY, CDR2 SVGEGT. V lost 4 bases and J lost 3, with 10 bases in between. CDR3 nucleotides: TGTGCCAGCAGTTCCTTGGTCCTCTACGAGCAGTACTTC. Translated: CASSSLVLYEQYF.

This clonotype was counted at least ten times. The V call is TRBV20-1, the J call TRBJ2-3, with TRBD2 identical over 8 bases. The CDR3 consists of 17 residues. Looked up from germline, CDR1 is DFQATT and CDR2 is SNEGSKA (reference sequence). V lost 3 bases and J lost 1; bases outside the gene matches: 12. This CDR3 reads CSASPSRAAGGTDTQYF. CDR3 DNA sequence: TGCAGTGCTAGTCCCTCTAGAGCAGCGGGGGGCACAGATACGCAGTATTTT.

This clonotype was observed at least ten times. The genes are TRBV18 and TRBJ2-6; the match to TRBD1 covers 7 bases. CDR3 length: 15 amino acids. The J segment lost 3 bases and the V segment lost 6 bases, leaving 5 bases of the junction unmatched. CDR1 and CDR2 (germline): KGHSH, LQKENI. The CDR3: CASSRDRVGANVLTF. DNA of the CDR3: TGTGCCAGCTCCCGCGACAGGGTTGGGGCCAACGTCCTGACTTTC.

The chain links TRBV12-3 or TRBV12-4 to TRBJ2-1; D may correspond to TRBD1 or TRBD2 (5 bases each). The CDR3 is 15 amino acids. V was trimmed by 5 bases and J by 2 bases, leaving 13 bases between them. CDR3 DNA: TGTGCCAGCAGTCCGACCCGGGGACCCTACAATGAGCAGTTCTTC. Protein product: CASSPTRGPYNEQFF.

This clonotype was observed at least ten times. V gene TRBV20-1 combines with J gene TRBJ2-1; D is possibly TRBD2 (7 bases). V shed 1 base and J shed 5 bases, with 18 bases lying between them. Looked up from germline, CDR1 is DFQATT and CDR2 is SNEGSKA (reference sequence). The CDR3 covers 16 residues. CDR3 sequence (DNA): TGCAGTGCTAGAGTGGGGGGGGCGAATGCCAACAATGAGCAGTTCTTC. This codes for CSARVGGANANNEQFF.